This TCR beta chain was documented in a study of cytotoxic CD8 clonotypes in ibrutinib-treated CLL. CDR1 and CDR2 (germline): MDHEN, SYDVKM. Trimming took 2 bases from V and 0 from J, leaving 19 bases between them. CDR3 length: 18 amino acids. Data came from immunoSEQ multiplex PCR; TCRdb stores just in-frame clones and leaves some out. The table has 150,000 or so clones, roughly 86% seen once. This clonotype was sampled from a human donor with chronic lymphocytic leukemia. Source: PBMCs, taken after 12 months of ibrutinib treatment. The rearrangement joins TRBV28 to TRBJ1-1; no clear D gene. CDR3 sequence: CASSLGGGGSGMNTEAFF. In DNA, the CDR3 is TGTGCCAGCAGTTTAGGAGGTGGTGGTTCAGGTATGAACACTGAAGCTTTCTTT.